These T cell receptor beta chains were read from a single sample in a study of shared clonotypes between healthy human individuals. The assay was immunoSEQ multiplex PCR, and TCRdb's table has in-frame clones only and misses some. The sample lists over a million clones, 95% to 99% seen once, with less than 0.55% in the top ten. Sample: naive CD4+ T cells sorted from blood. Source of these receptors: a young man in good health. The CDR3 runs from the conserved cysteine through the conserved F or W. D genes are given only for firm matches. Clone sizes are given selectively: once, few, many, or a class where the clone is expanded.

TRBJ1-4,-,16,TRBD1,TRBV27,TGTGCCAGCAGTTTATTAGGGACAGGGAATAATGAAAAACTGTTTTTT,CASSLLGTGNNEKLFF
TRBJ1-1,-,13,TRBD1,TRBV2,TGTGCCAGCAGCCATGACAGGGTTGGGGTAGCTTTCTTT,CASSHDRVGVAFF
TRBJ2-1,once,12,-,TRBV6-5,TGTGCCAGCAGTAGACTCGACAATGAGCAGTTCTTC,CASSRLDNEQFF
TRBJ2-1,-,16,-,TRBV4-1,TGCGCCAGCAGCCAAGTAGAGGCAGGACCCTACAATGAGCAGTTCTTC,CASSQVEAGPYNEQFF
TRBJ2-1,-,14,-,TRBV7-9,TGTGCCAGCAGCTCCCGGCGGTACTACAATGAGCAGTTCTTC,CASSSRRYYNEQFF
TRBJ2-1,-,15,TRBD2,TRBV2,TGTGCCAGCAGGCTACAGGGACTAGACAACAATGAGCAGTTCTTC,CASRLQGLDNNEQFF
TRBJ1-2,-,15,TRBD1,TRBV7-2,TGTGCCAGCAGCGGAAGGGACAGGGGGAACTATGGCTACACCTTC,CASSGRDRGNYGYTF
TRBJ2-7,-,14,-,TRBV7-2,TGTGCCAGCAGCCGGGGCATGGAGACCTACGAGCAGTACTTC,CASSRGMETYEQYF
TRBJ2-7,-,14,-,TRBV28,TGTGCCAGCAGTTCCGGGACCCAGGGAGGCGAGCAGTACTTC,CASSSGTQGGEQYF
TRBJ2-5,-,16,TRBD2,TRBV5-8,TGTGCCAGCAGCTTGGAACCAGCGGGAGACCTAGAGACCCAGTACTTC,CASSLEPAGDLETQYF
TRBJ2-6,-,15,-,TRBV12-5,TGTGCCTTCCGGGACCATCTTTCTGGGGCCAACGTCCTGACTTTC,CAFRDHLSGANVLTF
TRBJ2-1,-,13,-,TRBV2,TGTGCCAGCAGACCTAGCGAACTCAATGAGCAGTTCTTC,CASRPSELNEQFF
TRBJ2-7,once,15,TRBD2,TRBV6-5,TGTGCCAGCAGGAAACTAGCGGGAGATTCCTACGAGCAGTACTTC,CASRKLAGDSYEQYF
TRBJ2-7,-,15,-,TRBV19,TGTGCCAGTAGTAGCCCCGGGGGTAACTCCTACGAGCAGTACTTC,CASSSPGGNSYEQYF
TRBJ1-2,once,14,TRBD1,TRBV7-3,TGTGCCAGCAGCGGGGACAGTCCAAACTATGGCTACACCTTC,CASSGDSPNYGYTF
TRBJ1-1,-,15,TRBD1,TRBV7-9,TGTGCCAGCAGCTTACCTGGACAGGGGCTTTCTGAAGCTTTCTTT,CASSLPGQGLSEAFF
TRBJ2-1,-,19,TRBD1,TRBV18,TGTGCCAGCTCACCCGTCAGGCCGAGTGAGGGGGCGGTCGGCAATGAGCAGTTCTTC,CASSPVRPSEGAVGNEQFF
TRBJ2-5,-,16,TRBD2,TRBV5-1,TGCGCCAGCAGCCCTACCGGGACTAGCGACCAAGAGACCCAGTACTTC,CASSPTGTSDQETQYF
TRBJ2-5,-,11,-,TRBV30,TGTGCCTGGAGTGCCGGTCGAACCCAGTACTTC,CAWSAGRTQYF
TRBJ2-3,-,14,TRBD1,TRBV5-1,TGCGCCAGCGGGACAGGGGGTTACACAGATACGCAGTATTTT,CASGTGGYTDTQYF
TRBJ2-1,-,14,-,TRBV5-4,TGTGCCAGCAGCTACGAACCTTTCCAGGGGATGCAGTTCTTC,CASSYEPFQGMQFF
TRBJ2-7,-,14,TRBD1,TRBV15,TGTGCCACCAGCAGAGCGGGACAGAGCTACGAGCAGTACTTC,CATSRAGQSYEQYF
TRBJ2-5,-,14,-,TRBV2,TGTGCCAGCTCCCTTCGGAGGGGTCAAGAGACCCAGTACTTC,CASSLRRGQETQYF
TRBJ2-3,-,16,TRBD1,TRBV10-3,TGTGCCATCAGTGAGTGGGCGGGACAGGGTCAAGATACGCAGTATTTT,CAISEWAGQGQDTQYF
TRBJ2-7,-,14,-,TRBV9,TGTGCCAGCAGCGTAGGCGCAGGGGCGGGTGAGCAGTACTTC,CASSVGAGAGEQYF
TRBJ2-5,-,16,TRBD2,TRBV7-2,TGTGCCAGCACCTTCATGTGGCGGGAGGGCCGCGAGACCCAGTACTTC,CASTFMWREGRETQYF
TRBJ2-7,-,14,TRBD2,TRBV5-1,TGCGCCAGTTCGTATAGCGGGAATTCCTACGAGCAGTACTTC,CASSYSGNSYEQYF
TRBJ2-7,-,12,-,TRBV4-2,TGTGCCAGCAGCCAAGTCACGGAAGCGGAGTACTTC,CASSQVTEAEYF
TRBJ2-1,-,16,-,TRBV5-1,TGCGCCAGCAGCTTGGCCCTTGACAGCTCCTACAATGAGCAGTTCTTC,CASSLALDSSYNEQFF
TRBJ1-3,-,15,TRBD1,TRBV18,TGTGCCAGCTCAACAACAGGGGGTCCTGGAAACACCATATATTTT,CASSTTGGPGNTIYF
TRBJ1-1,-,14,-,TRBV7-8,TGTGCCAGCAGCTCACATACCCTGAACACTGAAGCTTTCTTT,CASSSHTLNTEAFF
TRBJ1-5,-,17,TRBD1,TRBV5-6,TGTGCCAGCAGCTGGGGGACAGGGGAGATGGGCAATCAGCCCCAGCATTTT,CASSWGTGEMGNQPQHF
TRBJ2-3,once,13,-,TRBV6-6,TGTGCCAGCAGTTATCTGGGGACAGATACGCAGTATTTT,CASSYLGTDTQYF
TRBJ1-3,-,17,-,TRBV14,TGTGCCAGCAGCCAAGGAGCGGTCCGAGTCTCTGGAAACACCATATATTTT,CASSQGAVRVSGNTIYF
TRBJ1-1,-,13,TRBD1,TRBV29-1,TGCAGCGTCGCAACAGGGGGATGGACTGAAGCTTTCTTT,CSVATGGWTEAFF
TRBJ2-7,-,16,-,TRBV6-7,TGTGCCAGCAGTTACTCGATACGGCAGGACTCCTACGAGCAGTACTTC,CASSYSIRQDSYEQYF
TRBJ1-5,-,14,TRBD1,TRBV28,TGTGCCAGCAGGGGGACAGGGCAGGGTCAGCCCCAGCATTTT,CASRGTGQGQPQHF
TRBJ2-2,-,14,-,TRBV11-2,TGTGCCAGCAGTAGGTCGGGGAACACCGGGGAGCTGTTTTTT,CASSRSGNTGELFF
TRBJ1-4,-,12,-,TRBV4-1,TGCGCCAGCAGCCAAGTAGGAGGACAACTGTTTTTT,CASSQVGGQLFF